The 8 T cell receptor beta chains given below trace back to one sample, sequenced in a study of identical twins. Using its own MiXCR run on the 5' RACE reads, TCRdb lists one record per CDR3 protein. The table shows 400,000 to 550,000 distinct CDR3 sequences, with roughly an eighth occurring only once. These data also featured in a second study, about yellow fever vaccine responses in identical twins.

Sequencing was carried out using CD4+ T cells sorted from blood. The receptors were sampled from a woman between 18 and 29 years old in good health.

This clonotype was observed a few times. The chain has TRBV10-2 and TRBJ2-1, with 16 bases that match TRBD2. The V and J ends lost 5 bases and 7 bases, in that order; junction bases with no gene match: 5. Germline assignment: CDR1 WSHSY and CDR2 SAAADI. This CDR3 region has 16 residues. The CDR3: CASSSGTSGGGNEQFF. Written as DNA, the CDR3 is TGCGCCAGCAGTTCTGGGACTAGCGGGGGGGGAAATGAGCAGTTCTTC.

This rearrangement joins TRBV5-4 to TRBJ2-3; 7 positions match TRBD2. The CDR3 loop spans 15 amino acids. Per the germline V gene, CDR1 is SGHNT and CDR2 is YYREEE (reference sequence). The J segment lost 0 bases and the V segment lost 4 bases, leaving 5 bases of the junction unmatched. The CDR3 coding sequence is TGTGCCAGCAGCCGGGACTACGGGAGCACAGATACGCAGTATTTT. Its translation: CASSRDYGSTDTQYF. The full variable domain, with the rest looked up from reference TRBV5-4 and TRBJ2-3, is ETGVTQSPTHLIKTRGQQVTLRCSSQSGHNTVSWYQQALGQGPQFIFQYYREEENGRGNFPPRFSGLQFPNYSSELNVNALELDDSALYLCASSRDYGSTDTQYFGPGTRLTVL.

This clonotype came up a few times. The rearrangement joins TRBV29-1 to TRBJ2-3, with D possibly TRBD1 on 5 matching bases. The CDR3 has 13 residues. Per germline, CDR1 SQVTM and CDR2 ANQGSEA. V lost 6 bases and J lost 3, with 13 bases in between. The DNA for the CDR3 is TGCAGCGTGGCGCCAAGACAGACAGATACGCAGTATTTT. As protein: CSVAPRQTDTQYF.

This clonotype was detected many times. The chain links TRBV20-1 to TRBJ2-7; D remains ambiguous. The V end was cut by 1 base, the J end by 2 bases, with 12 bases between. Germline V CDR1 and CDR2: DFQATT, SNEGSKA (reference sequence). CDR3 length: 14 amino acids. The chain's CDR3 is CSARVGVSAYEQYF. In DNA, the CDR3 is TGCAGTGCTAGAGTTGGGGTTTCTGCCTACGAGCAGTACTTC.

V and J are TRBV20-1 and TRBJ2-3; tentative D call: TRBD2 (5 bases). V gave up 0 bases and J gave up 0 bases, with 10 bases separating them. The germline V gene encodes CDR1 DFQATT and CDR2 SNEGSKA (reference sequence). The CDR3 sequence is 15 residues long. The DNA of the CDR3 is TGCAGTGCTAGAGATGCGCTAGCCAGCACAGATACGCAGTATTTT. It specifies CSARDALASTDTQYF.

This clonotype was seen more than once but under ten times. This rearrangement joins TRBV29-1 to TRBJ2-1, with a possible D match to TRBD1 (9 bases). In germline, CDR1 is SQVTM, CDR2 ANQGSEA. The CDR3 runs 17 residues. Trimming took 6 bases from V and 0 from J, leaving 21 bases between them. CDR3 in DNA: TGCAGCGTACAGGGGGCGAGTAGCGGGGTCTCCTACAATGAGCAGTTCTTC. It encodes CSVQGASSGVSYNEQFF.

This clonotype was found a few times. The CDR3: CASSAGTGGATQYF. DNA for the CDR3: TGTGCCAGCAGCGCTGGGACAGGGGGCGCGACCCAGTACTTC. V usage is TRBV11-2 and J usage is TRBJ2-5; 12 nucleotides match TRBD1. Trimming at V came to 5 bases and at J to 7 bases, leaving 5 bases not matched to a gene. This CDR3 is built from 14 residues. Germline assignment: CDR1 SGHAT and CDR2 FQNNGV.

In its sample, this clonotype was seen a few times. The rearrangement joins TRBV10-3 to TRBJ1-5; D is unclear. This CDR3 comprises 15 residues. The V gene lost 3 bases and the J gene lost 6 bases, with 15 bases spanning the gap. Germline V CDR1 and CDR2: ENHRY, SYGVKD. CDR3 sequence (DNA): TGTGCCATCAGTGATCCGGGGAAGAAGGGTCAGCCCCAGCATTTT. Its translation: CAISDPGKKGQPQHF.